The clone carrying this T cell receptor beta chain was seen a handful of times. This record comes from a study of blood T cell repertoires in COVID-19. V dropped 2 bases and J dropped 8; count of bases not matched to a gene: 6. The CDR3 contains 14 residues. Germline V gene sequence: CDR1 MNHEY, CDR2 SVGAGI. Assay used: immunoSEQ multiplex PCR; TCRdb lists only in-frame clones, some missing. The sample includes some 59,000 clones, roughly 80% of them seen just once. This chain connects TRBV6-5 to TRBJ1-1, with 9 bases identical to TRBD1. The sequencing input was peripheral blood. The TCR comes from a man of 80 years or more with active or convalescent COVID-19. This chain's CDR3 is CASSYAGQGKEAFF. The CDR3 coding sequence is TGTGCCAGCAGTTACGCGGGACAGGGTAAGGAAGCTTTCTTT.